One sample yielded the 21 T cell receptor beta chains listed below, sequenced in a study of blood T cell repertoires in COVID-19. Clones were sequenced by immunoSEQ multiplex PCR, and TCRdb holds only the in-frame ones, with some missing. This sample yields tens of thousands of clones, of which around 90% are seen a single time; about 3.7% belongs to the top ten. Material: peripheral blood. The receptors originated from a woman aged 70-85 years with acute or convalescent COVID-19.

This chain uses TRBV10-3 with TRBJ2-7; D is unclear. Germline CDR1 and CDR2: ENHRY and SYGVKD. The V and J ends lost 7 bases and 3 bases respectively, with 13 bases between them. The CDR3 runs to 13 residues. DNA for the CDR3: TGTGCCATCAAAGAAGAAAACATCTACGAGCAGTACTTC. Protein sequence: CAIKEENIYEQYF.

This chain uses TRBV7-2 with TRBJ1-1; 7 nucleotides agree with TRBD1. V dropped 0 bases and J dropped 1; count of bases not matched to a gene: 2. The CDR3 spans 15 residues. CDR1 SGHTA and CDR2 FQGNSA come from the germline V gene. CDR3 residues: CASSLAPGGNTEAFF. Here the CDR3 DNA reads TGTGCCAGCAGCTTAGCGCCAGGGGGGAACACTGAAGCTTTCTTT. Supplemented by reference TRBV7-2 and TRBJ1-1, the full variable domain reads GAGVSQSPSNKVTEKGKDVELRCDPISGHTALYWYRQSLGQGLEFLIYFQGNSAPDKSGLPSDRFSAERTGGSVSTLTIQRTQQEDSAVYLCASSLAPGGNTEAFFGQGTRLTVV.

The sample holds a few counts of this clone. This sequence joins TRBV6-1 and TRBJ1-5; D unresolved. The CDR3 has 16 amino acids. The V end lost 3 bases, the J end lost 2 bases, and 14 bases lay between the germline ends. Per germline, CDR1 MNHNS and CDR2 SASEGT. CDR3 region: CASSDVPGIGNQPQHF. The CDR3 bases are TGTGCCAGCAGTGACGTTCCAGGTATAGGCAATCAGCCCCAGCATTTT.

The chain combines TRBV27 with TRBJ2-5, with D perhaps matching TRBD1 (6 bases). The CDR3 consists of 16 residues. Germline CDR1 MNHEY, CDR2 SMNVEV (reference sequence). Trimming took off 2 bases at V and 3 bases at J, with 16 bases between the two ends. The CDR3 sequence: CASSLGTGLRKETQYF. CDR3 in DNA: TGTGCCAGCAGTTTAGGAACAGGGTTGCGAAAAGAGACCCAGTACTTC.

The J gene is TRBJ2-6, the V gene TRBV28; TRBD1 might be the D (8 bases). Germline V gene lookup returns CDR1 MDHEN and CDR2 SYDVKM. With 6 bases removed from V and 0 bases from J, the gap between germline ends came to 15 bases. There are 17 residues in the CDR3. The CDR3 nucleotides are TGTGCCAGCAGGAAACAGGGGGGGAACTCTGGGGCCAACGTCCTGACTTTC. It is translated as CASRKQGGNSGANVLTF.

J is TRBJ2-7 and V is TRBV29-1; TRBD2 agrees at 9 bases. V was clipped by 4 bases and J by 6 bases; unmatched bases: 13. This CDR3 region has 15 residues. Germline V gene lookup returns CDR1 SQVTM and CDR2 ANQGSEA. In DNA form, the CDR3 reads TGCAGCGTTGCACCCGACAGTAGCGGGGGTGCCGAGCAGTACTTC. Translation gives CSVAPDSSGGAEQYF.

This clone was picked up one time. This chain connects TRBV30 to TRBJ2-6; D is unresolved. The CDR3 length is 14 residues. Germline CDR1 reads GTSNPN; CDR2 reads SVGIG (reference sequence). With 5 bases removed from V and 3 bases from J, the gap between germline ends came to 11 bases. In nucleotides, the CDR3 is TGTGCCTGGGACCGGGTTATTGGGGCCAACGTCCTGACTTTC. This encodes CAWDRVIGANVLTF.

The chain links TRBV28 to TRBJ1-1, with D possibly being TRBD1 (5 bases). The CDR3 totals 15 residues. Germline V CDR1 and CDR2: MDHEN, SYDVKM. V was cut by 2 bases and J by 0 bases, with 10 bases left in between. CDR3 sequence: CASSLGGILNTEAFF. DNA of the CDR3: TGTGCCAGCAGTTTAGGGGGGATATTGAACACTGAAGCTTTCTTT.

V gene TRBV27 combines with J gene TRBJ2-2; 9 bases are a match to TRBD2. V dropped 3 bases and J dropped 4; count of bases not matched to a gene: 12. Germline-derived CDR1 and CDR2 are MNHEY and SMNVEV (reference sequence). This CDR3 comprises 18 residues. The CDR3 sequence is CASSFVGAGGQGTGELFF. CDR3 DNA: TGTGCCAGCAGTTTCGTTGGGGCGGGGGGGCAGGGCACCGGGGAGCTGTTTTTT.

The gene calls are TRBV2 and TRBJ2-1, with D uncertain. CDR1 is SNHLY, CDR2 FYNNEI, per germline. This CDR3 spans 15 amino acids. The V gene lost 6 bases and the J gene lost 4 bases, with 16 bases spanning the gap. The DNA of the CDR3 is TGTGCCAGCAGGGCTTTCGGGTTGGAATACAATGAGCAGTTCTTC. It codes for CASRAFGLEYNEQFF.

The rearrangement uses TRBV4-1 and TRBJ2-7, with TRBD2 matching 9 bases. This CDR3 is built from 18 residues. Trimming at V came to 0 bases and at J to 1 base, leaving 10 bases not matched to a gene. Germline loops: CDR1 MGHRA, CDR2 YSYEKL. The CDR3 here is CASSQEKLAGISSYEQYF. The CDR3 DNA reads as TGCGCCAGCAGCCAAGAAAAGCTAGCGGGGATTTCTTCCTACGAGCAGTACTTC.

The V call is TRBV27, the J call TRBJ1-1; D is undetermined. Germline CDR1 is MNHEY and CDR2 is SMNVEV (reference sequence). Trimming shortened V by 6 bases and J by 3 bases, and 29 bases separated the two germline ends. CDR3 size: 19 residues. The CDR3 protein is CASSRPAVGLKGLDTEAFF. CDR3 bases: TGTGCCAGCAGCCGACCGGCAGTGGGGTTAAAAGGACTAGACACTGAAGCTTTCTTT.

This CDR3 reads CASSRSGGRADTQYF. The CDR3, as DNA: TGTGCCAGCAGCCGCTCGGGGGGCCGAGCAGATACGCAGTATTTT. The V call is TRBV3-1 (or the pseudogene TRBV3-2), the J call TRBJ2-3; perhaps TRBD2 as D (7 bases). V was shortened by 4 bases and J by 4 bases, with 15 bases between the two germline ends. The CDR3 extends over 15 amino acids. Germline lookup yields CDR1 LGHDT and CDR2 YNNKEL (reference sequence).

V and J are TRBV19 and TRBJ1-1; no firm D call. The ends were cut back, 3 bases at V and 1 base at J, with 6 bases in the middle. Germline values: CDR1 LNHDA, CDR2 SQIVND (reference sequence). The CDR3 covers 13 residues. The CDR3 protein is CASSIEGNTEAFF. The DNA of the CDR3 is TGTGCCAGTAGTATTGAGGGGAACACTGAAGCTTTCTTT.

The chain couples TRBV6-5 to TRBJ2-7, with 7 bases matching TRBD1. CDR1 and CDR2 (germline): MNHEY, SVGAGI. The CDR3 consists of 15 residues. With V trimmed by 6 bases and J by 0 bases, 8 bases remained unmatched. CDR3 sequence: CASSPGQVSSYEQYV. The CDR3 DNA follows: TGTGCCAGCAGCCCCGGACAGGTTAGCTCCTACGAGCAGTACGTC.

The chain carries TRBV18 and TRBJ1-2; D possibly corresponds to TRBD1 (5 bases). From germline, CDR1 is KGHSH and CDR2 LQKENI. The CDR3 spans 15 residues. Trimming pared 1 base from V and 5 bases from J, leaving 14 bases between. CDR3 in DNA: TGTGCCAGCTCACCACAGGAAGGGGATCAGTATGGCTACACCTTC. This sequence encodes CASSPQEGDQYGYTF.

In this sample, this clone turned up once. The chain carries TRBV13 and TRBJ2-5, with a tentative D call TRBD2 (5 bases). The CDR3 has 13 amino acids. Trimming took 5 bases from V and 7 from J, leaving 14 bases between them. Germline V gene lookup returns CDR1 PRHDT and CDR2 FYEKMQ (reference sequence). CDR3 bases: TGTGCCAGCAGCCCAGGACTGAAAGGGACCCAGTACTTC. It yields the protein CASSPGLKGTQYF.

This chain links TRBV5-8 with TRBJ2-5; 16 nucleotides match TRBD2. The CDR3 totals 18 residues. V was pared by 4 bases and J by 4 bases, with 10 bases of the junction left unmatched. CDR1 is SGHTS and CDR2 is YDEGEE in the germline V gene. CDR3: CASSPGLAGGLKGETQYF. The DNA of the CDR3 is TGTGCCAGCAGCCCGGGACTAGCGGGGGGGCTGAAAGGAGAGACCCAGTACTTC.

J is TRBJ2-3 and V is TRBV3-1 (or the pseudogene TRBV3-2), with 10 bases lining up with TRBD2. V lost 2 bases and J lost 1; bases outside the gene matches: 12. Per the germline V gene, CDR1 is LGHDT and CDR2 is YNNKEL (reference sequence). This CDR3 comprises 19 residues. The CDR3 region is CASSQHRTSGTRGTDTQYF. The CDR3 DNA is TGTGCCAGCAGCCAACACCGCACTAGCGGGACCAGGGGCACAGATACGCAGTATTTT.

V is TRBV5-6 and J is TRBJ1-1; TRBD1 might be the D (5 bases). Trimming stripped 2 bases from V and 3 bases from J, with 5 bases between. Germline V gene lookup returns CDR1 SGHDT and CDR2 YYEEEE. The CDR3 covers 12 residues. Here the CDR3 reads CASSFRDTEAFF. CDR3 DNA sequence: TGTGCCAGCAGCTTCAGGGACACTGAAGCTTTCTTT.

The chain has TRBV5-1 and TRBJ2-7; 9 nucleotides match TRBD2. CDR1 is SGHRS and CDR2 is YFSETQ in the germline V gene. This CDR3 has 18 amino acids. The J segment lost 6 bases and the V segment lost 4 bases, leaving 20 bases of the junction unmatched. DNA for the CDR3: TGCGCCAGCAGCCAAGGGGGTATAGCGGGAGCCGTGGCGGGCGAGCAGTACTTC. Translated, it gives CASSQGGIAGAVAGEQYF. Based on the CDR3 plus reference TRBV5-1 and TRBJ2-7, the full variable domain is KAGVTQTPRYLIKTRGQQVTLSCSPISGHRSVSWYQQTPGQGLQFLFEYFSETQRNKGNFPGRFSGRQFSNSRSEMNVSTLELGDSALYLCASSQGGIAGAVAGEQYFGPGTRLTVT.